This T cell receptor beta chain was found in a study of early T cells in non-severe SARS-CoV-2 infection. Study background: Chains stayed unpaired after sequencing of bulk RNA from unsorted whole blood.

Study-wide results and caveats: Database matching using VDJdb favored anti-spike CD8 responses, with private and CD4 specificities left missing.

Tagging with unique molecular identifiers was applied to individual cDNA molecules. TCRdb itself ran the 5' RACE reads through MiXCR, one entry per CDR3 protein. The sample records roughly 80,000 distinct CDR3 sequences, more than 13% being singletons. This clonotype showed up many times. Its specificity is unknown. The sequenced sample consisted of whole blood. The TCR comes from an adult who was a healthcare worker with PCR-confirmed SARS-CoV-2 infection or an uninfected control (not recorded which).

The CDR3 protein is CSASSALEQYF. The CDR3 nucleotides read TGCAGTGCTAGCTCAGCCCTCGAGCAGTACTTC. The rearrangement joins TRBV20-1 to TRBJ2-7; D gene unclear. Trimming shortened V by 3 bases and J by 6 bases, and 9 bases separated the two germline ends. This CDR3 has 11 amino acids. Germline CDR1 DFQATT, CDR2 SNEGSKA (reference sequence).